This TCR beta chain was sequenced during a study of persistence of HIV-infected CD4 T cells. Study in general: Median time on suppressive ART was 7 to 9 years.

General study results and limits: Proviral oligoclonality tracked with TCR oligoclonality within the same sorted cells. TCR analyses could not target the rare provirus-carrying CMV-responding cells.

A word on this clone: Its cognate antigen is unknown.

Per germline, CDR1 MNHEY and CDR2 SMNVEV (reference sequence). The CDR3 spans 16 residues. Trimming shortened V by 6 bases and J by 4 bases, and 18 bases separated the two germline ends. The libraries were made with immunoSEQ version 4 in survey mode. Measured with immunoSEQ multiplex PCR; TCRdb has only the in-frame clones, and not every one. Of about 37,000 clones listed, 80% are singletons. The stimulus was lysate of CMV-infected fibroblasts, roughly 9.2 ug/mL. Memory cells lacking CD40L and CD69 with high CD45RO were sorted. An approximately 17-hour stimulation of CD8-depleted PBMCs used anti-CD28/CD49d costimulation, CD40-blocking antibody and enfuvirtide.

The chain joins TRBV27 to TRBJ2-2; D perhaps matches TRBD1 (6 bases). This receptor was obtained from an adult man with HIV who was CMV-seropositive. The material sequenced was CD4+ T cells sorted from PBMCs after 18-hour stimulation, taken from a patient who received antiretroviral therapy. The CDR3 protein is CASRIGRGDGTGELFF. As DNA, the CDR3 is TGTGCCAGCAGGATCGGCAGGGGAGATGGCACCGGGGAGCTGTTTTTT.